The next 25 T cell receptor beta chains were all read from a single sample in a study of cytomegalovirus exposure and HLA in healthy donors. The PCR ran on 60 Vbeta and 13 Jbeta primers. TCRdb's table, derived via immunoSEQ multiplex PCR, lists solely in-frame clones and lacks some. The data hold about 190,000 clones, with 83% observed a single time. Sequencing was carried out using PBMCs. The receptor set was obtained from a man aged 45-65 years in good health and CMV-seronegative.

CDR3: CASSQVGGGNQPQHF. In DNA form, the CDR3 reads TGCGCCAGCAGCCAAGTAGGGGGAGGCAATCAGCCCCAGCATTTT. The chain couples TRBV4-3 to TRBJ1-5; tentative D call: TRBD1 (6 bases). The V gene lost 1 base and the J gene lost 2 bases, with 9 bases spanning the gap. CDR3 length: 15 residues. CDR1 and CDR2 (germline): LGHNA, YSLEER.

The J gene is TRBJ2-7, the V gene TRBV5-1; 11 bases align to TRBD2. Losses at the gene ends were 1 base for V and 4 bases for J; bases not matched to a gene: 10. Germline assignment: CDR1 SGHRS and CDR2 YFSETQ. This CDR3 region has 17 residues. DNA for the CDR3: TGCGCCAGCAGCTTGACTGGGCCGACTAGCGGGATTTACGAGCAGTACTTC. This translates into CASSLTGPTSGIYEQYF.

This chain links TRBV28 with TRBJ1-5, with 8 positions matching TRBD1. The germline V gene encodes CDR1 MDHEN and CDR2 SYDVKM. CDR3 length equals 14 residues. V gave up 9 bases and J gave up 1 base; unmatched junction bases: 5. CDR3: CASQTGASNQPQHF. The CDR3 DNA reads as TGTGCCAGTCAGACAGGGGCAAGCAATCAGCCCCAGCATTTT.

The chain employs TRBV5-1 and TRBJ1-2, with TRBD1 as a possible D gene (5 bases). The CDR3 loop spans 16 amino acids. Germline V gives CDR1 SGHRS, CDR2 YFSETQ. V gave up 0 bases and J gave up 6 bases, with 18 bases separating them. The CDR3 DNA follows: TGCGCCAGCAGCTTGGAGACAGCCCCTAGTAGGAATGGCTACACCTTC. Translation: CASSLETAPSRNGYTF. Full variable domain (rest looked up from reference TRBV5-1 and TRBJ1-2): KAGVTQTPRYLIKTRGQQVTLSCSPISGHRSVSWYQQTPGQGLQFLFEYFSETQRNKGNFPGRFSGRQFSNSRSEMNVSTLELGDSALYLCASSLETAPSRNGYTFGSGTRLTVV.

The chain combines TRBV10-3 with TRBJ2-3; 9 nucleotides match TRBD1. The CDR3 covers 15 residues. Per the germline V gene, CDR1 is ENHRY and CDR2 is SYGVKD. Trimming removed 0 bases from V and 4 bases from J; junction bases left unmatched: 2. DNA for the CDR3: TGTGCCATCAGTGAGTCGGGACAGGGTGCAGATACGCAGTATTTT. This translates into CAISESGQGADTQYF.

CDR3 region: CASSSASVEGEQYF. CDR3 in DNA: TGCGCCAGCAGCTCAGCGTCGGTTGAGGGAGAGCAGTACTTC. J is TRBJ2-7 and V is TRBV5-1; D might be TRBD2 (5 bases). Germline V lookup: CDR1 SGHRS, CDR2 YFSETQ. This CDR3 has 14 amino acids. With 3 bases removed from V and 7 bases from J, the gap between germline ends came to 17 bases.

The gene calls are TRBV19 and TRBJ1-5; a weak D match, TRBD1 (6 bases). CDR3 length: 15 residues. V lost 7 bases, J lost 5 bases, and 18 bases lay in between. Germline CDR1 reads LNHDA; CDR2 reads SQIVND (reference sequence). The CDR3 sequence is CASTVGADNYQPQHF. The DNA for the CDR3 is TGTGCCAGTACCGTGGGGGCTGACAACTATCAGCCCCAGCATTTT.

The CDR3, as DNA: TGTGCCAGCGGCGAAGGGGGTGGAGACTCCTACGAGCAGTACTTC. As protein: CASGEGGGDSYEQYF. V usage is TRBV6-5 and J usage is TRBJ2-7, with D possibly matching TRBD1 (6 bases). Deletions cut 8 bases from V and 0 bases from J, with 17 bases between. Germline V gene data show CDR1 as MNHEY and CDR2 as SVGAGI. The CDR3 loop spans 15 amino acids.

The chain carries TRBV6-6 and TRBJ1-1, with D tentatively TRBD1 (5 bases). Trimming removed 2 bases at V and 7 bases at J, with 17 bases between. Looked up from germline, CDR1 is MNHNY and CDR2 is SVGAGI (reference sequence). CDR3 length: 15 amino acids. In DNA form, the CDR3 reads TGTGCCAGCAGTTACGCTCAGACAGCGAAAAATGAAGCTTTCTTT. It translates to CASSYAQTAKNEAFF.

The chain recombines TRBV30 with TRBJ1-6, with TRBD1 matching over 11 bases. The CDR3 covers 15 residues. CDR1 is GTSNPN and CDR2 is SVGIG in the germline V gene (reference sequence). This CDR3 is CGGQGAGSYNSPLHF. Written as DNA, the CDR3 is TGTGGCGGACAGGGGGCGGGATCCTATAATTCACCCCTCCACTTT.

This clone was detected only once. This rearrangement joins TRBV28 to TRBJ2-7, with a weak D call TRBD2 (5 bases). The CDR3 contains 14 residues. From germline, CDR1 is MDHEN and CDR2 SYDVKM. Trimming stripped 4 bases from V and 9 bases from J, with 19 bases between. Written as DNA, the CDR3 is TGTGCCAGCAGTTCCGGGCAGACTACGAATGGGCAGTACTTC. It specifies CASSSGQTTNGQYF.

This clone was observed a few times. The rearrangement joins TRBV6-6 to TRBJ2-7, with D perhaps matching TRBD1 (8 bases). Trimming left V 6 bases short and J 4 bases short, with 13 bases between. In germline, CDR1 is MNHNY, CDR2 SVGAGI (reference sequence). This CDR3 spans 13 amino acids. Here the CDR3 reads CASSLQGGYEQYF. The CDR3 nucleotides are TGTGCCAGCAGCTTACAGGGGGGGTACGAGCAGTACTTC.

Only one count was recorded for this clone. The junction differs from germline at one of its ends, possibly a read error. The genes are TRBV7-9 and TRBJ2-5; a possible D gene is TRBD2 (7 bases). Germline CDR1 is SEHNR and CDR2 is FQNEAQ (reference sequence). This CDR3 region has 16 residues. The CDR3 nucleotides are TGTTCCAGCAGCCCCCCCGGCGGGGGCCGTCAAGAGACCCAGTACTTC. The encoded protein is CSSSPPGGGRQETQYF.

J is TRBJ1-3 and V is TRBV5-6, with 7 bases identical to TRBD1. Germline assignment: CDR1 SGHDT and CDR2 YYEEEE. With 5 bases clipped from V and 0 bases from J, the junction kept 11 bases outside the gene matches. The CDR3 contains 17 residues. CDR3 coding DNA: TGTGCCAGCAGTCCGAGAGACAGGGTGACCTCTGGAAACACCATATATTTT. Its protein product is CASSPRDRVTSGNTIYF.

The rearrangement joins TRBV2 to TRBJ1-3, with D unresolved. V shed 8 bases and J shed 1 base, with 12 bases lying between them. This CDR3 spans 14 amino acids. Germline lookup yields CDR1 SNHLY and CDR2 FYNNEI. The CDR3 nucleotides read TGTGCCAGCGCGAGACATCTATCTGGAAACACCATATATTTT. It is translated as CASARHLSGNTIYF.

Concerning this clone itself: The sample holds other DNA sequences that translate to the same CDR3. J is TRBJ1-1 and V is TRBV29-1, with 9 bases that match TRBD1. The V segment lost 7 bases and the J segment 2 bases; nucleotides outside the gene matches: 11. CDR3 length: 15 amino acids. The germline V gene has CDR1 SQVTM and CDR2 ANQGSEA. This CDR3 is CSAEDRGRVNTEAFF. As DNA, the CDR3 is TGCAGCGCCGAGGACAGGGGCAGGGTAAACACTGAAGCTTTCTTT.

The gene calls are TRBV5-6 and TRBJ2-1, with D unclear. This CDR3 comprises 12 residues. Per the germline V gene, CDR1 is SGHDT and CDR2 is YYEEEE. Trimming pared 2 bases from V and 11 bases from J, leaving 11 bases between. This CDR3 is CASSFQVGQQFF. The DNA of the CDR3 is TGTGCCAGCAGCTTTCAGGTTGGTCAGCAGTTCTTC.

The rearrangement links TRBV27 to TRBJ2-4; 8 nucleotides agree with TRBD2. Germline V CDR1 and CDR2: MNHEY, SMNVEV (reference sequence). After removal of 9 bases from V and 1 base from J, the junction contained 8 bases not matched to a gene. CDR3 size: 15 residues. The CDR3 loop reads CARGGVAGAKNIQYF. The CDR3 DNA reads TGTGCCAGAGGGGGAGTAGCGGGGGCCAAAAACATTCAGTACTTC.

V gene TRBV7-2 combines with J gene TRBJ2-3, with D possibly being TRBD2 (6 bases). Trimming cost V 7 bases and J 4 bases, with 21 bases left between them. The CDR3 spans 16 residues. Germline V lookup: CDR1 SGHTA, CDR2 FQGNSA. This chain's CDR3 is CASTETSFLRPDTQYF. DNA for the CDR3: TGTGCCAGCACCGAGACTAGTTTCCTTAGGCCAGATACGCAGTATTTT.

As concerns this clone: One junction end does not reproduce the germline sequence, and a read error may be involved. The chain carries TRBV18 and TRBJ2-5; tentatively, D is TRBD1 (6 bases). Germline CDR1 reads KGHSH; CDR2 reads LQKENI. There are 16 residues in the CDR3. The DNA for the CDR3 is TGTGCCAGCTCCCCACTCAGGGGAAACAACCAAGAGACCCAGTACTTC. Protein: CASSPLRGNNQETQYF.

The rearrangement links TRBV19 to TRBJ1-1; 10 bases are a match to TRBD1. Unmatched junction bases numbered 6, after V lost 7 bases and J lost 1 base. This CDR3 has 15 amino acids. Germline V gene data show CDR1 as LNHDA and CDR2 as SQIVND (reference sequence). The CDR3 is CASITGTGANTEAFF. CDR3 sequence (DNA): TGTGCCAGTATCACCGGGACAGGGGCGAACACTGAAGCTTTCTTT.

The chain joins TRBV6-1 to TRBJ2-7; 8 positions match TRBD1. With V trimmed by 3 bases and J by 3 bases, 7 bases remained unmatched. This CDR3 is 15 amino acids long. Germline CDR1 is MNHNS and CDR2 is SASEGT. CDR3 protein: CASSDRQGASYEQYF. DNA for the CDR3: TGTGCCAGCAGTGACAGGCAGGGGGCCAGCTACGAGCAGTACTTC.

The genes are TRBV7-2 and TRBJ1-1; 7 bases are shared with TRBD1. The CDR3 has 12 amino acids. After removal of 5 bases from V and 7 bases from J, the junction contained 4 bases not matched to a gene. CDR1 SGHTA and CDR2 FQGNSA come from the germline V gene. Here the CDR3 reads CASSNYRGEAFF. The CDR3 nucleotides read TGTGCCAGCAGCAACTACAGGGGTGAAGCTTTCTTT.

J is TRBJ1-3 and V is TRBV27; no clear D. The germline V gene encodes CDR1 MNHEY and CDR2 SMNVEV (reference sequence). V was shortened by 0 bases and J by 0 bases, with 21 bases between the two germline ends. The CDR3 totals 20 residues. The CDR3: CASSLSRGRSYWDSGNTIYF. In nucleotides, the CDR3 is TGTGCCAGCAGTTTATCGAGAGGGAGAAGTTATTGGGACTCTGGAAACACCATATATTTT.

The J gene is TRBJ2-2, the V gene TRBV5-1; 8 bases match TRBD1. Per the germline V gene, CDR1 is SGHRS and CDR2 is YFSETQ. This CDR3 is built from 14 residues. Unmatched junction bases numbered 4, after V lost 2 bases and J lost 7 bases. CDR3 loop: CASSLRTGSGELFF. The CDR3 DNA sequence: TGCGCCAGCAGCTTACGGACAGGGAGCGGGGAGCTGTTTTTT.